This T cell receptor (beta chain) was identified during a study of blood T cell repertoires in COVID-19. Turning to the study itself: The origin of the acute and convalescent COVID-19 samples was the United States, Italy and Spain.

Seattle patient enrollment occurred during active infection, with longitudinal follow-up thereafter. J gave up 8 bases and V 2 bases, and 6 bases lay outside the gene matches. Germline loops: CDR1 SGHTA, CDR2 FQGTGA. The length of the CDR3 is 14 residues. As handled by the study authors: Researchers report that nucleated cell counts were estimated from reference gene primer amplification. Clones were sequenced by immunoSEQ multiplex PCR, and TCRdb holds only the in-frame ones, with some missing. V and J calls and clone size are copied from that table; D and trimming were computed from the DNA. Of some 220,000 clones in the sample, 75% to 85% are singletons; the top ten hold 5% to 6.5%.

The chain recombines TRBV7-3 with TRBJ1-2; TRBD1 matches 9 bases. Sequencing was done on a sample of peripheral blood. The clonotype was recovered from a man aged 50 or older with COVID-19, enrolled during active disease. The chain's CDR3 is CASSLQGQGGGYTF. The CDR3 nucleotides are TGTGCCAGCAGCTTACAGGGACAGGGTGGAGGCTACACCTTC.